This T cell receptor beta chain appears in the sequencing data of a study of control samples from healthy donors and cancer patients. Generated by immunoSEQ multiplex PCR, the TCRdb table keeps only in-frame clones and is missing some. The data show tens of thousands of clones, approximately 88% seen once. The ends were cut back, 3 bases at V and 1 base at J, with 11 bases in the middle. Germline loops: CDR1 SEHNR, CDR2 FQNEAQ (reference sequence). The CDR3 is 15 residues long. The source material was blood. The J gene is TRBJ2-3, the V gene TRBV7-9; D not certain. The sequence came from a man aged 45-65 years in good health. For the CDR3, the DNA is TGTGCCAGCAGCTTCGTCAGCATTGGCACAGATACGCAGTATTTT. Its protein product is CASSFVSIGTDTQYF.